What follows are 10 T cell receptor beta chains derived from one specimen sequenced in a study of blood T cells in healthy people across ages. Primers used in a second PCR of roughly 6 to 12 cycles were a sample-barcoded 5' primer and a J-beta primer mix. Via MiXCR, TCRdb re-called the 5' RACE reads, giving one row per CDR3 protein. The sample has 1,800,000 or so distinct CDR3 sequences; roughly two fifths are singletons. Sequenced material: blood. All receptors come from a human donor in good health.

This clonotype has just a few counts. The V call is TRBV27, the J call TRBJ1-4, with 9 bases fitting TRBD1. V gave up 7 bases and J gave up 7 bases; unmatched junction bases: 7. This CDR3 has 14 residues. Germline loops: CDR1 MNHEY, CDR2 SMNVEV (reference sequence). CDR3 nucleotides: TGTGCCAGCACCAAGACAGGGGGAGGTGAAAAACTGTTTTTT. As protein: CASTKTGGGEKLFF.

This chain joins TRBV29-1 and TRBJ1-2, with unresolved D. Trimming took 4 bases from V and 4 from J, leaving 7 bases between them. The CDR3 sequence is 11 residues long. Germline lookup yields CDR1 SQVTM and CDR2 ANQGSEA. The CDR3 bases are TGCAGCGTTGGAGGGCCCTATGGCTACACCTTC. Encoded protein: CSVGGPYGYTF.

The chain recombines TRBV6-5 with TRBJ2-7; D is unclear. Germline V gene sequence: CDR1 MNHEY, CDR2 SVGAGI. CDR3 length equals 14 residues. Deletions cut 0 bases from V and 3 bases from J, with 9 bases between. CDR3 loop: CASSYSTTLYEQYF. The CDR3 DNA follows: TGTGCCAGCAGTTACTCGACGACACTCTACGAGCAGTACTTC.

V usage is TRBV12-3 or TRBV12-4 and J usage is TRBJ1-1; no firm D call. There are 15 residues in the CDR3. Trimming took 6 bases from V and 2 from J, leaving 16 bases between them. CDR3: CASRPNMNPNTEAFF. CDR3 bases: TGTGCCAGCAGACCCAATATGAACCCCAACACTGAAGCTTTCTTT.

The table lists this clonotype with a few counts. The rearrangement uses TRBV7-3 and TRBJ2-1; unclear D gene. In germline, CDR1 is SGHTA, CDR2 FQGTGA. The CDR3 spans 15 residues. V was clipped by 2 bases and J by 6 bases, with 14 bases between them. The CDR3 coding sequence is TGTGCCAGCAGCTTATCCAGCCTAAAGCGCAATGAGCAGTTCTTC. This encodes CASSLSSLKRNEQFF.

The chain couples TRBV7-2 to TRBJ2-3; TRBD2 aligns across 9 bases. Germline assignment: CDR1 SGHTA and CDR2 FQGNSA. This CDR3 is built from 17 residues. Trimming removed 0 bases from V and 5 bases from J; junction bases left unmatched: 9. In DNA form, the CDR3 reads TGTGCCAGCAGCTTAGCGCGCGGGGGGGCCGAAATAGATACGCAGTATTTT. It is translated as CASSLARGGAEIDTQYF.

This clonotype was recorded a few times. The J gene is TRBJ2-7, the V gene TRBV7-8, with 7 bases identical to TRBD1. CDR1 and CDR2 from the germline V gene are SGHVS and FQNEAQ. V was clipped by 0 bases and J by 2 bases; unmatched bases: 4. The CDR3 contains 15 residues. CDR3 loop: CASSLAGTVTYEQYF. The CDR3 coding sequence is TGTGCCAGCAGCTTAGCGGGGACAGTTACCTACGAGCAGTACTTC.

The chain recombines TRBV6-2 or TRBV6-3 with TRBJ1-2; D not certain. V was clipped by 6 bases and J by 13 bases, with 15 bases between them. This CDR3 has 11 residues. CDR1 is MNHEY, CDR2 SVGEGT, per germline. CDR3 region: CASSPPGSVTF. The CDR3 DNA follows: TGTGCCAGCAGCCCCCCCGGGAGCGTCACCTTC.

This clonotype was picked up many times. The J gene is TRBJ1-5, the V gene TRBV29-1, with D perhaps matching TRBD1 (5 bases). Germline-derived CDR1 and CDR2 are SQVTM and ANQGSEA. This CDR3 region has 14 residues. Trimming cost V 5 bases and J 2 bases, with 13 bases left between them. CDR3 residues: CSVSVGGGNQPQHF. In DNA form, the CDR3 reads TGCAGCGTTTCTGTGGGGGGTGGCAATCAGCCCCAGCATTTT.

The J gene is TRBJ2-3, the V gene TRBV3-1, with D hard to call. This CDR3 spans 14 amino acids. Between the trimmed V and J ends, which lost 5 bases and 6 bases, there was a span of 15 bases. In germline, CDR1 is LGHDT, CDR2 YNNKEL (reference sequence). CDR3 bases: TGTGCCAGCAGCGCACGTGCCGCGAGGGATACGCAGTATTTT. Translated, it gives CASSARAARDTQYF.